A selection of T cell receptor beta chains follows, all from one sample in a study of post-analysis software for immune sequencing data. Each CDR3 protein gets one entry after TCRdb re-called the PCR reads with MiXCR. This table has 380,000 or so distinct CDR3 sequences, less than 40% appearing once. Sequencing was done on a sample of blood. These receptors all come from a girl aged 10 to 17 with multiple sclerosis. The conserved cysteine and the conserved F or W are not part of the CDR3 here.

V gene | CDR3 length | CDR3 protein
TRBV18 | 13 | ASSEGQSSNSPLH
TRBV5-1 | 12 | ASSVPDRIYGYT
TRBV6-5 | 13 | VSRTRQGRSDTQY
TRBV4-3 | 12 | ASSQRSGFNTQY
TRBV29-1 | 11 | SVEGTVYNEQF
TRBV7-9 | 9 | ASSSWTRFT
TRBV7-3 | 14 | ASSPGTGRGEDTQY
TRBV20-1 | 13 | SAKVPGAWGEAQY
TRBV5-6 | 13 | ASSAGLASTDTQY
TRBV25-1 | 13 | ASRRDLGGTDTQY
TRBV5-5 | 14 | ASSLRAGGKPGEQY
TRBV2 | 12 | ASRRGARGYGYT
TRBV28 | 13 | ASSPSQGLESPLH
TRBV5-5 | 14 | ASSLDRGQGTDTQY
TRBV12-3/TRBV12-4 | 14 | ASSSTDSGSTDTQY
TRBV7-9 | 10 | ASSMDTDTQY